This TCR beta chain came from a study of shared clonotypes between healthy human individuals (dated by TCRdb to the early 2020s). With respect to the entire study: The cohort comprised two women and three men aged 18 to 49 years. For each donor, CD4 naive and CD4 memory were each run on three plates, CD8 naive on two plates, and CD8 memory on one plate. The study deeply sequenced blood TCR repertoires of five healthy adults to estimate repertoire size and the extent of clonotype sharing between individuals. To increase sequencing depth and limit assay-specific biases, TCR repertoire library preparation and sequencing were carried out by different laboratories using diverse techniques. Leukapheresis yielded between about 0.8 and 8.9 billion PBMCs per donor.

For CDR1 and CDR2, the germline V gene (reference sequence) lists MNHEY and SMNVEV. The CDR3 numbers 14 residues from cysteine through phenylalanine. The CDR3 DNA has 42 bases and is translated from base 1. The junction shows trimming of 6 bases on V and 4 bases on J, plus 13 bases between the germline ends. Points on this clone: This clone's antigen is unknown. No base qualities exist here, and no much larger clone lies one base off it.

The donors were healthy, HIV-negative adults who had no recently reported acute infections or vaccinations. Every donor was a Caucasian adult residing in Nashville, Tennessee, USA. CD4+ T cells were enriched by magnetic negative selection; naive cells were then positively selected on CD45RA, and the negative fraction formed the memory subset. Blood was collected by leukapheresis, and PBMCs were isolated by Ficoll-Histopaque density gradient centrifugation and then cryopreserved in liquid nitrogen vapor phase. Analytical flow cytometry was used to check the purity and quantity of every magnetically sorted T cell population. Genomic DNA was isolated from each sorted fraction and quantified by UV absorbance on a Nanodrop 2000c. The research as a whole found: Sampling was limited to blood, and TCR repertoires in tissue likely differ from TCR repertoires in blood. Naive subsets generally had larger estimated clonotype richness than memory subsets. Compared with non-shared clonotypes, the clonotypes found in all four sorted-subset donors had higher generation probabilities. Incomplete sequencing was indicated by rarefaction of sorted-subset datasets, despite the large sequencing depth. Pairwise subsampling led to the expectation that sequencing depth would affect the degree of clonotype sharing among donors. The small number of donors limited the genetic and exposure-history diversity represented. When several donors were compared, the shared fraction of clonotypes was around 5% for naive CD4, approximately 3.5% for naive CD8, 2.3% for memory CD4, and 0.4% for memory CD8.

TCR CDR3 regions were amplified from genomic DNA by multiplex PCR using the deep immunoSEQ assay. Extracted genomic DNA from each cell subset was spread evenly across all wells of several immunoSEQ 96-well plates, with each plate serving as a replicate. For sorted subsets, each replicate PCR was loaded with 200 ng genomic DNA, equivalent to approximately 33,000 T cell genomes. Purified libraries were measured with a Qubit 3.0 fluorometer, size-checked on a Bioanalyzer 2100, and measured again with the KAPA Library Quantification kit. Every immunoSEQ 96-well plate was sequenced on a separate single-read 150-cycle Illumina NextSeq 550 flow cell. The paper's data handling went like this. Because only junctional sequences without quality scores were contained in the immunoSEQ output, filtering matching that applied to full-length reads could not be performed. To assign V/J genes and CDR3, sequences were annotated against IMGT germline references using PyIR, a Python wrapper for IgBLAST v1.9. Any read was removed if the V/J assignment was weak (E-value above 1e-6), the CDR3 was missing, or the read contained stop codons, out-of-frame junctions, or ambiguous translated residues. A V3J clonotype was defined by an identical inferred V gene, J gene, and CDR3 amino acid sequence. To compute the percentage overlap between repertoires, the number of shared unique clonotypes was divided by the size of the smaller repertoire. Repertoire richness was assessed with RTK rarefaction, the Chao1 estimator, and Recon v2.1 estimates of unobserved clonotypes. Generation probabilities were computed with OLGA for all TCRbeta clonotypes obtained by the gDNA method from a handful of donors. The clones in this table, taken by TCRdb from immuneACCESS, are in-frame only. Not every clone is retained; where verified, under half of the shortfall comes from an unresolved V gene, and the cause of the rest is unknown. V and J calls and clone size follow that table, whereas D and trimming were derived from the DNA. Here the sample has about 1.4 million clones; over 95% occur a single time. Over 1% of the sample goes to the ten largest clones.

Sequenced sample: naive CD4+ T cells sorted from blood. The cell subset or site label here, explained by the study, means: CD45RA+ positively selected. In this chain, TRBV27 is recombined with TRBJ2-1; the D gene is tentatively TRBD1 or TRBD2, each matching 5 bases. The clonotype was recovered from a young man in good health. The CDR3 sequence is CASSTGTEYNEQFF. The DNA is TGTGCCAGCAGCACCGGGACCGAGTACAATGAGCAGTTCTTC.